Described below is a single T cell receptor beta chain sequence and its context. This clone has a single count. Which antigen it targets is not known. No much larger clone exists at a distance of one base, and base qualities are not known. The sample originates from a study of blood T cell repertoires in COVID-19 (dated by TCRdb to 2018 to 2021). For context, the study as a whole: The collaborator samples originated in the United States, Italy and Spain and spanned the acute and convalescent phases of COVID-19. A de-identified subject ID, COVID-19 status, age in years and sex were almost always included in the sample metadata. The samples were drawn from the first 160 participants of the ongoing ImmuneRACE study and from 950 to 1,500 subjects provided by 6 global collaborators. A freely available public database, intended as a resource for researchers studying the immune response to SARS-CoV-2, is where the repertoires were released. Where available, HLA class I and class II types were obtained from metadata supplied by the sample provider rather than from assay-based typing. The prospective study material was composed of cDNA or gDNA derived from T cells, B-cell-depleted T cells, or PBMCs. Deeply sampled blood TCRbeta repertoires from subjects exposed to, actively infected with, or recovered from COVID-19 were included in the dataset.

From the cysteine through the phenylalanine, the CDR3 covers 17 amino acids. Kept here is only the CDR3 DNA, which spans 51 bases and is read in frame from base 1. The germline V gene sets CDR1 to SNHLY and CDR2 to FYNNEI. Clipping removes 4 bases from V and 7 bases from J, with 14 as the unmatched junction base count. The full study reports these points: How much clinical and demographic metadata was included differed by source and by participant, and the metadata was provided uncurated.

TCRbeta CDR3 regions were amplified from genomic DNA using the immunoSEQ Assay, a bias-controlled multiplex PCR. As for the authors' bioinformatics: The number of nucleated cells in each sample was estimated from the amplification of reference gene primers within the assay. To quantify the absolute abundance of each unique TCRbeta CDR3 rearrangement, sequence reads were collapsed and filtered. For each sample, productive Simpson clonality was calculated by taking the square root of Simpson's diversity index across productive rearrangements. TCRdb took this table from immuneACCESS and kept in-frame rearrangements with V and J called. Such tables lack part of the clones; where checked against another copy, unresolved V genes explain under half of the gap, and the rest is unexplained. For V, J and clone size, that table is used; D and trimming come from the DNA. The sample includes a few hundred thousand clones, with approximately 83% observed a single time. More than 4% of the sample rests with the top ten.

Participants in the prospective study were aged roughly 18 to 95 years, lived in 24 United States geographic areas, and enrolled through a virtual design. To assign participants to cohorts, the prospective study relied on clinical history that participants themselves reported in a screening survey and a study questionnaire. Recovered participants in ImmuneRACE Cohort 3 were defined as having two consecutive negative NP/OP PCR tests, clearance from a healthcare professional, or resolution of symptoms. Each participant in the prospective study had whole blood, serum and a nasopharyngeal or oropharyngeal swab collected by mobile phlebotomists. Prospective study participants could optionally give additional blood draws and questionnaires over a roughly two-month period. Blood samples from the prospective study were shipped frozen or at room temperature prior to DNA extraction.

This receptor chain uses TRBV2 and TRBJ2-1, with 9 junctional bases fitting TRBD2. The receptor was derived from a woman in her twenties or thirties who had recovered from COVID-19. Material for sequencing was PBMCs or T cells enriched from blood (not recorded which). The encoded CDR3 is CASSGNRASGVLNEQFF. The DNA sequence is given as TGTGCCAGCAGTGGTAACCGGGCTAGCGGGGTTCTTAATGAGCAGTTCTTC.